These T cell receptor beta chains were read from a single sample in a study of T cells in Graves' hyperthyroidism and ophthalmopathy. TCRdb processed the multiplex PCR reads anew with MiXCR; each CDR3 protein has one entry. Of roughly 570,000 distinct CDR3 sequences listed, about a sixth are singletons. Sequenced input: blood. These receptors all stem from a woman in her thirties with Graves' hyperthyroidism. Each CDR3 is given with its conserved first and last residue. Fields, in order: V gene, clone size, J gene, D gene, CDR3 length, CDR3 DNA, CDR3 protein. A D gene is named only where the DNA matches it firmly. Clone size is given for some rows only: seen once, a few or many times, or a class if the clone is expanded.

TRBV12-3/TRBV12-4	many	TRBJ1-2	.	13	TGTGCCAGCAGTTTAATCGGTAATTATGGCTACACCTTC	CASSLIGNYGYTF
TRBV6-1	many	TRBJ2-7	.	16	TGTGCCAGCAGTTATGGTCAAGCGTTAAGCTCCTACGAGCAGTACTTC	CASSYGQALSSYEQYF
TRBV29-1	few	TRBJ2-7	.	13	TGCAGCGGGATGACGGAAAACTCCTACGAGCAGTACTTC	CSGMTENSYEQYF
TRBV20-1	many	TRBJ2-5	TRBD2	17	TGCAGTGCTAGAGATATCAAAACTAGCGGCTACCAAGAGACCCAGTACTTC	CSARDIKTSGYQETQYF
TRBV5-1	few	TRBJ2-1	.	17	TGCGCCAGCAGCCCGCAGGGTACGGTAGAGGGTTACAATGAGCAGTTCTTC	CASSPQGTVEGYNEQFF
TRBV6-5	few	TRBJ2-1	TRBD2	18	TGTGCCAGCAGTTACCCGAAGGGTAGCGGGAGAATCTACAATGAGCAGTTCTTC	CASSYPKGSGRIYNEQFF
TRBV15	few	TRBJ2-3	.	13	TGTGCCACCAGCGCCGGGGACCGAGATACGCAGTATTTT	CATSAGDRDTQYF
TRBV28	many	TRBJ2-1	.	11	TGTGCCAGCAGGGGTTACAATGAGCAGTTCTTC	CASRGYNEQFF
TRBV6-1	once	TRBJ1-2	.	13	TGTGCCAGCGCGCGGACCTTCAACTATGGCTACACCTTC	CASARTFNYGYTF
TRBV6-1	.	TRBJ1-3	.	17	TGTGCCAGCAGCAGAGGAAAAGACAGGAGCTCTGGAAACACCATATATTTT	CASSRGKDRSSGNTIYF
TRBV12-3/TRBV12-4	once	TRBJ1-1	TRBD1	17	TGTGCCAGCAGTTTAGCCCACGCCGGGACAGGGACAACTGAAGCTTTCTTT	CASSLAHAGTGTTEAFF
TRBV24-1	many	TRBJ2-2	.	14	TGTGCCACCAGTGGACCGGGACAACCCGGGGAGCTGTTTTTT	CATSGPGQPGELFF
TRBV7-9	many	TRBJ2-1	TRBD1	16	TGTGCCAGCAGCCCTCCTGGGGGGACAGGGGAAAATGAGCAGTTCTTC	CASSPPGGTGENEQFF
TRBV20-1	.	TRBJ2-1	.	12	TGCAGTGCTTGGGGTGGAGGCAATGAGCAGTTCTTC	CSAWGGGNEQFF
TRBV5-1	many	TRBJ2-7	.	14	TGCGCCAGCAGCTTGGATCTGCGGTTCTACGAGCAGTACTTC	CASSLDLRFYEQYF
TRBV9	few	TRBJ2-7	TRBD2	16	TGTGCCAGCAGCGTAGATGCGGGAGGGCCCCGATACGAGCAGTACTTC	CASSVDAGGPRYEQYF
TRBV20-1	many	TRBJ2-5	TRBD1	16	TGCAGTGCTAGAGATGTTTCAACAGGGGGAAGGGAGACCCAGTACTTC	CSARDVSTGGRETQYF
TRBV4-3	few	TRBJ1-2	.	14	TGCGCCAGCAGCCAAGATTGGCTTAACTATGGCTACACCTTC	CASSQDWLNYGYTF
TRBV28	many	TRBJ1-1	.	14	TGTGCCAGCAGTGGACCCGTTGTGAACACTGAAGCTTTCTTT	CASSGPVVNTEAFF
TRBV30	few	TRBJ1-2	.	15	TGTGCCTGGAGCCAATTACGGGATTCGGGATATGGCTACACCTTC	CAWSQLRDSGYGYTF
TRBV20-1	many	TRBJ2-5	.	12	TGCAGTGCCAGGGGAGTATCGGAGACCCAGTACTTC	CSARGVSETQYF
TRBV20-1	.	TRBJ2-1	.	14	TGCAGTGCTAGAGGCCCTGGGGGTGGCAATGAGCAGTTCTTC	CSARGPGGGNEQFF
TRBV7-2	many	TRBJ1-1	.	13	TGTGCCAGCAGCTTAGCGCGCAGACCCGAAGCTTTCTTT	CASSLARRPEAFF
TRBV6-6	many	TRBJ2-1	TRBD2	14	TGTGCCAGCAGTTACCGCCTAGCGGCGAATGAGCAGTTCTTC	CASSYRLAANEQFF
TRBV9	.	TRBJ2-7	.	14	TGTGCCAGCAGCGTAGCCCAGGACATCTACGAGCAGTACTTC	CASSVAQDIYEQYF
TRBV6-1	.	TRBJ1-5	.	13	TGTGCCAGCTCCCAACGCAGGGAACAGCCCCAGCATTTT	CASSQRREQPQHF
TRBV12-3/TRBV12-4	few	TRBJ1-4	TRBD1	15	TGTGCCAGCAGTGCTAGAACAGGGGCTAATGAAAAACTGTTTTTT	CASSARTGANEKLFF